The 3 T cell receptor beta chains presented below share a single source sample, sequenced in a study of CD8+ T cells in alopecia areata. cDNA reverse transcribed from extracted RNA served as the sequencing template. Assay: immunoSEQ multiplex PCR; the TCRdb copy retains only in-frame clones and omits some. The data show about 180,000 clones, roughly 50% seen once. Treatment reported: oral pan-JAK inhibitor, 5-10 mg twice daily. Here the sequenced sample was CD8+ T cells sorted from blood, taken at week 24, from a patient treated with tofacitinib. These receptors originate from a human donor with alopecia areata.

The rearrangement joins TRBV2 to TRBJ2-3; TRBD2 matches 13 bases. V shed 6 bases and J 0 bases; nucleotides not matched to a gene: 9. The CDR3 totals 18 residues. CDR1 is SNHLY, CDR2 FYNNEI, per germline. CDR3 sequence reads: CASSFTGLAGPSTDTQYF. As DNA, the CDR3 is TGTGCCAGCAGCTTTACGGGACTAGCGGGGCCCAGCACAGATACGCAGTATTTT.

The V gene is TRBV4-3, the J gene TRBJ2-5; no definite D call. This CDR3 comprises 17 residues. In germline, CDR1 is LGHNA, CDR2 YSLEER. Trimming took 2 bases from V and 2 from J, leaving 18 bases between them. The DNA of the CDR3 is TGCGCCAGCAGCCAATCAACTATAGGCTTGGGGCAAGAGACCCAGTACTTC. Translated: CASSQSTIGLGQETQYF.

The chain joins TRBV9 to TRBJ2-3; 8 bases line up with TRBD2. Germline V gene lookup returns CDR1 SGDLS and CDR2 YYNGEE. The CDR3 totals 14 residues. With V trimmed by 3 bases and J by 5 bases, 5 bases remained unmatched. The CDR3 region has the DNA TGTGCCAGCAGCGGGACTAGCTCCATAGATACGCAGTATTTT. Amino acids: CASSGTSSIDTQYF.